These 7 T cell receptor beta chains share one sample of origin, sequenced in a study of T cells in tumors after PD-1 blockade. Profiling relied on immunoSEQ multiplex PCR, and the TCRdb table lists in-frame clones only, not all of them. Among some 9,300 clones, around 63% were seen once, and the ten largest hold less than 15%. The material was tumor tissue, obtained after anti-PD-1 treatment. These receptors were obtained from a human donor with basal cell carcinoma.

V and J are TRBV6-2 or TRBV6-3 and TRBJ1-5; TRBD1 is a possible D gene (5 bases). The CDR3 contains 17 residues. With 0 bases removed from V and 1 base from J, the gap between germline ends came to 13 bases. The germline V gene has CDR1 MNHEY and CDR2 SVGEGT. In nucleotides, the CDR3 is TGTGCCAGCAGTTACTCCTCCGGTGGGGGAAGCAATCAGCCCCAGCATTTT. Its translation is CASSYSSGGGSNQPQHF.

The CDR3 DNA follows: TGCGCCAGCGGCGACCCCCGAGAGACCCAGTACTTC. Encoded protein: CASGDPRETQYF. This chain uses TRBV5-1 with TRBJ2-5; no reliable D call. The ends were cut back, 7 bases at V and 4 bases at J, with 11 bases in the middle. CDR1 and CDR2 from the germline V gene are SGHRS and YFSETQ. The CDR3 is 12 amino acids.

This clone was counted a few times. The chain employs TRBV3-1 (or the pseudogene TRBV3-2) and TRBJ2-7; 11 nucleotides match TRBD2. Trimming at V came to 4 bases and at J to 7 bases, leaving 0 bases not matched to a gene. This CDR3 is 12 amino acids long. Per the germline V gene, CDR1 is LGHDT and CDR2 is YNNKEL (reference sequence). For the CDR3, the DNA is TGTGCCAGCAGCCGACTAGCGGGGGAGCAGTACTTC. Its translation: CASSRLAGEQYF.

This chain uses TRBV27 with TRBJ1-2; D ambiguous. The CDR3 is made up of 16 amino acids. V gave up 5 bases and J gave up 8 bases, with 24 bases separating them. Germline V CDR1 and CDR2: MNHEY, SMNVEV (reference sequence). The CDR3 DNA reads TGTGCCAGCAGTCCGAGTATGACGGCCACGCTCGGGGGCTACACCTTC. Its translation is CASSPSMTATLGGYTF.

The V gene is TRBV6-5, the J gene TRBJ2-2; D is unresolved. The CDR3 is 13 residues long. Trimming stripped 5 bases from V and 7 bases from J, with 11 bases between. Germline loops: CDR1 MNHEY, CDR2 SVGAGI. DNA of the CDR3: TGTGCCAGCAGTACCCGCTTATACGGGGAGCTGTTTTTT. Translated, it gives CASSTRLYGELFF.

V is TRBV7-2 and J is TRBJ2-5; unclear D gene. Germline-derived CDR1 and CDR2 are SGHTA and FQGNSA. This CDR3 has 15 amino acids. The V end lost 4 bases, the J end lost 1 base, and 13 bases lay between the germline ends. CDR3 protein: CASSSRTPGQETQYF. The CDR3, as DNA: TGTGCCAGCAGCTCTAGGACCCCGGGCCAAGAGACCCAGTACTTC.

The chain links TRBV7-8 to TRBJ1-5; unclear D gene. The germline CDR1 and CDR2 sequences are SGHVS and FQNEAQ. The CDR3 is made up of 14 amino acids. V lost 7 bases and J lost 4, with 14 bases in between. CDR3 nucleotide sequence: TGTGCCAGCACCCTTGTAGCCGGGAATCAGCCCCAGCATTTT. Its translation is CASTLVAGNQPQHF.